This entry lists 23 T cell receptor beta chains sequenced from one sample in a study of T-cell memory formation after mild COVID-19. TCRdb re-called the 5' RACE reads through MiXCR, storing one row per CDR3 protein. The data contain about 430,000 distinct CDR3 sequences, 20% to 30% of them singletons. The specimen sequenced was PBMCs or a T cell subset sorted from them (not recorded which). These receptors were collected from an adult woman who had mild COVID-19 (a few samples of this study predate the infection). Cell type and time point are not known.

The genes are TRBV4-2 and TRBJ2-7; 7 positions match TRBD2. Unmatched junction bases numbered 6, after V lost 2 bases and J lost 2 bases. The CDR3 runs 15 residues. Germline CDR1 and CDR2: LGHNA and YNFKEQ. The CDR3 spells CASSQKGLLAYEQYF. CDR3 DNA: TGTGCCAGCAGCCAAAAGGGACTACTCGCCTACGAGCAGTACTTC.

The V call is TRBV4-1, the J call TRBJ1-1; D is ambiguous. V was clipped by 1 base and J by 2 bases, with 11 bases between them. The CDR3 totals 15 residues. CDR1 is MGHRA and CDR2 is YSYEKL in the germline V gene. The CDR3 DNA follows: TGCGCCAGCAGCCAAGGTCGTAGCCTAAACACTGAAGCTTTCTTT. Translating gives CASSQGRSLNTEAFF.

This clonotype was recorded a few times. The gene calls are TRBV5-5 and TRBJ1-2; possible D gene TRBD1, 5 bases. V was clipped by 4 bases and J by 4 bases, with 20 bases between them. CDR1 SGHKS and CDR2 YYEKEE come from the germline V gene (reference sequence). This CDR3 is 16 amino acids long. This CDR3 is CASSPEARVGTYGYTF. The CDR3 bases are TGTGCCAGCAGCCCGGAGGCCAGGGTGGGAACCTATGGCTACACCTTC. The whole variable domain, remainder taken from reference TRBV5-5 and TRBJ1-2, is DAGVTQSPTHLIKTRGQQVTLRCSPISGHKSVSWYQQVLGQGPQFIFQYYEKEERGRGNFPDRFSARQFPNYSSELNVNALLLGDSALYLCASSPEARVGTYGYTFGSGTRLTVV.

V is TRBV7-6 and J is TRBJ1-5, with D hard to call. Germline values: CDR1 SGHVS, CDR2 FNYEAQ. This CDR3 region has 15 residues. Between the trimmed V and J ends, which lost 0 bases and 6 bases, there was a span of 12 bases. The CDR3, as DNA: TGTGCCAGCAGCTTAGCAGGCCAGGCCAGTCAGCCCCAGCATTTT. Translated: CASSLAGQASQPQHF.

V is TRBV12-3 or TRBV12-4 and J is TRBJ1-2; TRBD1 matches 9 bases. The junction had 7 bases not matched to a gene; V was cut back by 3 bases and J by 5 bases. The CDR3 length is 15 residues. CDR3 in amino acids: CASSLFDRGEYGYTF. The CDR3 nucleotides read TGTGCCAGCAGTTTGTTCGACAGGGGGGAGTATGGCTACACCTTC.

The rearrangement links TRBV5-5 to TRBJ2-5; 9 bases match TRBD2. V was pared by 4 bases and J by 4 bases, with 20 bases of the junction left unmatched. Germline CDR1 reads SGHKS; CDR2 reads YYEKEE (reference sequence). This CDR3 has 19 amino acids. CDR3 protein: CASSAIAGELSSSGETQYF. The CDR3 region has the DNA TGTGCCAGCAGCGCTATAGCGGGAGAGCTATCAAGCTCGGGAGAGACCCAGTACTTC. Complete variable domain (other parts from reference TRBV5-5 and TRBJ2-5): DAGVTQSPTHLIKTRGQQVTLRCSPISGHKSVSWYQQVLGQGPQFIFQYYEKEERGRGNFPDRFSARQFPNYSSELNVNALLLGDSALYLCASSAIAGELSSSGETQYFGPGTRLLVL.

V and J are TRBV6-1 and TRBJ1-2; weak D call: TRBD1 (5 bases). CDR1 and CDR2 from the germline V gene are MNHNS and SASEGT. The CDR3 consists of 12 residues. V was shortened by 5 bases and J by 7 bases, with 11 bases between the two germline ends. The CDR3 DNA reads TGTGCCAGCAGTACGGGGGAGGGTGGCTACACCTTC. Encoded protein: CASSTGEGGYTF.

This clonotype has a handful of counts. J is TRBJ2-7 and V is TRBV10-3; 9 bases fit TRBD1. Looked up from germline, CDR1 is ENHRY and CDR2 is SYGVKD. Trimming at V came to 3 bases and at J to 4 bases, leaving 4 bases not matched to a gene. The CDR3 spans 14 residues. CDR3 loop: CAISDGTGQYEQYF. Written as DNA, the CDR3 is TGTGCCATCAGTGACGGGACAGGGCAGTACGAGCAGTACTTC.

The chain is built from TRBV5-1 and TRBJ2-5, with D possibly matching TRBD1 (6 bases). The V gene lost 1 base and the J gene lost 3 bases, with 7 bases spanning the gap. Germline CDR1 reads SGHRS; CDR2 reads YFSETQ. The CDR3 has 13 amino acids. The CDR3 is CASSLWTEETQYF. As DNA, the CDR3 is TGCGCCAGCAGCTTGTGGACAGAAGAGACCCAGTACTTC. Using reference TRBV5-1 and TRBJ2-5 for the parts outside the CDR3, the full variable domain is KAGVTQTPRYLIKTRGQQVTLSCSPISGHRSVSWYQQTPGQGLQFLFEYFSETQRNKGNFPGRFSGRQFSNSRSEMNVSTLELGDSALYLCASSLWTEETQYFGPGTRLLVL.

Only a few counts were recorded for this clonotype. This chain links TRBV7-9 with TRBJ2-7, with 11 bases lining up with TRBD1. The V segment lost 5 bases and the J segment 5 bases; nucleotides outside the gene matches: 8. The CDR3 is 15 residues long. Germline V CDR1 and CDR2: SEHNR, FQNEAQ (reference sequence). The CDR3 nucleotides read TGTGCCAGCAGCCCAGTACCGGGACAGGGGGACGAGCAGTACTTC. Amino acid sequence: CASSPVPGQGDEQYF.

J is TRBJ2-7 and V is TRBV7-9; 14 bases are shared with TRBD2. CDR1 SEHNR and CDR2 FQNEAQ come from the germline V gene (reference sequence). Trimming took 5 bases from V and 7 from J; bases not matched to a gene: 10. There are 16 residues in the CDR3. This CDR3 reads CASSRGLAGGVREQYF. In DNA form, the CDR3 reads TGTGCCAGCAGCCGCGGACTAGCGGGAGGAGTTAGGGAGCAGTACTTC.

This chain uses TRBV29-1 with TRBJ1-2; D may be TRBD1 (5 bases). This CDR3 region has 14 residues. V shed 0 bases and J shed 5 bases, with 13 bases lying between them. Germline V lookup: CDR1 SQVTM, CDR2 ANQGSEA. This CDR3 is CSVEDHGRVYGYTF. The CDR3 region has the DNA TGCAGCGTTGAAGATCATGGCAGGGTGTATGGCTACACCTTC.

The chain has TRBV4-3 and TRBJ2-5; D remains ambiguous. This CDR3 has 16 residues. Germline assignment: CDR1 LGHNA and CDR2 YSLEER. V was trimmed by 2 bases and J by 0 bases, leaving 13 bases between them. The CDR3 nucleotides are TGCGCCAGCAGCCAATCGCCTAGGGCCCACCAAGAGACCCAGTACTTC. Its translation is CASSQSPRAHQETQYF.

This chain connects TRBV7-8 to TRBJ2-1, with D possibly TRBD1 on 7 matching bases. The V gene lost 7 bases and the J gene lost 4 bases, with 17 bases spanning the gap. The CDR3 has 15 residues. CDR1 and CDR2 (germline): SGHVS, FQNEAQ. CDR3 residues: CASTSGGGGYNEQFF. CDR3 bases: TGTGCCAGCACTTCAGGGGGAGGCGGGTACAATGAGCAGTTCTTC.

The CDR3 bases are TGTGCCAGCAGCTTTTTCTTGCTAGCGGGAACTGATACGCAGTATTTT. Translated: CASSFFLLAGTDTQYF. The chain links TRBV5-4 to TRBJ2-3; 9 nucleotides match TRBD2. From germline, CDR1 is SGHNT and CDR2 YYREEE (reference sequence). This CDR3 region has 16 residues. J gave up 6 bases and V 2 bases, and 10 bases lay outside the gene matches.

This chain connects TRBV12-3 or TRBV12-4 to TRBJ2-7, with unresolved D. V was pared by 0 bases and J by 2 bases, with 8 bases between. The CDR3 loop spans 14 amino acids. CDR3 loop: CASSLARLTYEQYF. The CDR3 coding sequence is TGTGCCAGCAGTTTAGCTAGGCTGACCTACGAGCAGTACTTC.

The chain combines TRBV29-1 with TRBJ2-7, with 13 bases aligning to TRBD2. V lost 6 bases and J lost 6; bases outside the gene matches: 5. Per germline, CDR1 SQVTM and CDR2 ANQGSEA. CDR3 length: 13 residues. In nucleotides, the CDR3 is TGCAGCGTACCGGGACTAGCGGGATCCGAGCAGTACTTC. This codes for CSVPGLAGSEQYF.

This clonotype was seen only a few times. The chain joins TRBV9 to TRBJ2-2, with a weak D call TRBD2 (6 bases). This CDR3 has 16 residues. Germline-derived CDR1 and CDR2 are SGDLS and YYNGEE. V gave up 0 bases and J gave up 4 bases, with 13 bases separating them. The CDR3: CASSVGGAGSTGELFF. DNA of the CDR3: TGTGCCAGCAGCGTAGGGGGCGCGGGGAGCACCGGGGAGCTGTTTTTT.

This clonotype was recorded a few times. V and J are TRBV5-5 and TRBJ2-5; either TRBD1 or TRBD2 may supply D (6 bases each). The CDR3 sequence is 15 residues long. V dropped 0 bases and J dropped 7 bases, with 16 bases sitting between them. Germline CDR1 SGHKS, CDR2 YYEKEE (reference sequence). CDR3: CASSLGSGAGGTQYF. In DNA form, the CDR3 reads TGTGCCAGCAGCTTGGGTTCGGGGGCCGGGGGGACCCAGTACTTC.

The V and J genes are TRBV5-1 and TRBJ2-7; perhaps TRBD1 as D (6 bases). This CDR3 comprises 15 residues. Trimming cost V 0 bases and J 0 bases, with 10 bases left between them. CDR1 SGHRS and CDR2 YFSETQ come from the germline V gene. CDR3 residues: CASSLGAGASYEQYF. The CDR3 DNA reads as TGCGCCAGCAGCTTGGGGGCAGGGGCCTCCTACGAGCAGTACTTC.

This clonotype was observed many times. V is TRBV29-1 and J is TRBJ2-2; D possibly corresponds to TRBD1 (5 bases). The CDR3 is 14 amino acids. The germline V gene has CDR1 SQVTM and CDR2 ANQGSEA. V was shortened by 0 bases and J by 2 bases, with 7 bases between the two germline ends. The chain's CDR3 is CSVEEGANTGELFF. The DNA for the CDR3 is TGCAGCGTTGAAGAAGGGGCAAACACCGGGGAGCTGTTTTTT.

CDR3: CASSPSTGNGYTF. The CDR3 DNA reads as TGCGCCAGCAGCCCTTCAACAGGAAATGGCTACACCTTC. The chain links TRBV5-1 to TRBJ1-2; D possibly corresponds to TRBD1 (5 bases). This CDR3 has 13 amino acids. From germline, CDR1 is SGHRS and CDR2 YFSETQ. The V end lost 4 bases, the J end lost 6 bases, and 13 bases lay between the germline ends.

Only a few counts were recorded for this clonotype. The chain recombines TRBV18 with TRBJ2-7; 7 bases match TRBD1. Trimming at V came to 1 base and at J to 5 bases, leaving 8 bases not matched to a gene. In germline, CDR1 is KGHSH, CDR2 LQKENI. This CDR3 spans 15 amino acids. The CDR3 sequence: CASSPLQGERNEQYF. Here the CDR3 DNA reads TGTGCCAGCTCACCACTTCAGGGGGAGAGGAACGAGCAGTACTTC. Full variable domain (rest looked up from reference TRBV18 and TRBJ2-7): NAGVMQNPRHLVRRRGQEARLRCSPMKGHSHVYWYRQLPEEGLKFMVYLQKENIIDESGMPKERFSAEFPKEGPSILRIQQVVRGDSAAYFCASSPLQGERNEQYFGPGTRLTVT.